The 31 T cell receptor beta chains below were found in one sample sequenced in a study of control samples from healthy donors and cancer patients. The data were produced by immunoSEQ multiplex PCR, yet TCRdb's version contains in-frame clones alone and is incomplete. The sample has around 130,000 clones, approximately 94% seen once. What was sequenced was blood. Every receptor here comes from a man aged 25 to 45 in good health.

Worth noting for this clone: The sample holds other DNA sequences that translate to the same CDR3. This chain connects TRBV5-1 to TRBJ1-2; D may be TRBD1 (6 bases). The CDR3 contains 12 residues. CDR1 SGHRS and CDR2 YFSETQ come from the germline V gene. V lost 4 bases and J 4 bases, leaving 8 bases between the germline ends. The DNA for the CDR3 is TGCGCCAGCAGCCTGGACAGCTATGGCTACACCTTC. Residues: CASSLDSYGYTF.

The chain employs TRBV6-5 and TRBJ2-2; D is undetermined. The CDR3 sequence is 14 residues long. Germline V gene sequence: CDR1 MNHEY, CDR2 SVGAGI. The V end was cut by 0 bases, the J end by 5 bases, with 7 bases between. This CDR3 reads CASSYSRRTGELFF. The DNA for the CDR3 is TGTGCCAGCAGTTACTCTAGGCGGACCGGGGAGCTGTTTTTT.

The chain employs TRBV5-4 and TRBJ1-5; TRBD1 matches at 8 bases. Looked up from germline, CDR1 is SGHNT and CDR2 is YYREEE (reference sequence). The CDR3 is 18 residues long. The V and J ends lost 4 bases and 3 bases, in that order; junction bases with no gene match: 15. CDR3 amino acids: CASSLDGGAGGINQPQHF. CDR3 bases: TGTGCCAGCAGCCTTGACGGGGGCGCAGGGGGCATCAATCAGCCCCAGCATTTT.

The rearrangement links TRBV27 to TRBJ1-2, with 12 bases matching TRBD1. Germline values: CDR1 MNHEY, CDR2 SMNVEV (reference sequence). The CDR3 extends over 15 amino acids. The V and J ends lost 3 bases and 7 bases, in that order; junction bases with no gene match: 6. CDR3 loop: CASSFLGQGAIGYTF. The CDR3 bases are TGTGCCAGCAGTTTCTTGGGACAGGGGGCAATTGGCTACACCTTC.

J is TRBJ2-7 and V is TRBV6-2 or TRBV6-3; no reliable D call. With 2 bases removed from V and 4 bases from J, the gap between germline ends came to 6 bases. The CDR3 contains 12 residues. CDR1 MNHEY and CDR2 SVGEGT come from the germline V gene. This CDR3 reads CASSYTMYEQYF. CDR3 coding DNA: TGTGCCAGCAGTTACACTATGTACGAGCAGTACTTC.

The rearrangement joins TRBV4-3 to TRBJ2-2, with TRBD1 identical over 8 bases. Unmatched junction bases numbered 7, after V lost 0 bases and J lost 4 bases. The CDR3 spans 17 residues. CDR1 is LGHNA, CDR2 YSLEER, per germline. CDR3 DNA: TGCGCCAGCAGCCAAGAATCCCGGACAGGGAGCACCGGGGAGCTGTTTTTT. Translating gives CASSQESRTGSTGELFF.

Worth noting for this clone: Relative to the germline gene, one junction end is altered; a read error may explain this. The chain carries TRBV24-1 and TRBJ2-7; the D gene could be TRBD1 or TRBD2 (5 bases each). This CDR3 comprises 15 residues. The germline V gene encodes CDR1 KGHDR and CDR2 SFDVKD. CDR3 region: CAISDYRGFTYEQYF. The CDR3 coding sequence is TGTGCCATCAGTGATTACCGGGGCTTCACCTACGAGCAGTACTTC.

This clone has a single count. The CDR3 sequence is CASSQDPAPYEQYF. The CDR3 coding sequence is TGTGCCAGCAGCCAAGACCCAGCTCCCTACGAGCAGTACTTC. The chain couples TRBV3-1 (or the pseudogene TRBV3-2) to TRBJ2-7; D not certain. Germline V gives CDR1 LGHDT, CDR2 YNNKEL (reference sequence). The CDR3 spans 14 residues. Trimming took off 0 bases at V and 2 bases at J, with 8 bases between the two ends.

This clone is a singleton in its sample. The chain is built from TRBV19 and TRBJ1-5, with D perhaps matching TRBD1 (5 bases). Germline V CDR1 and CDR2: LNHDA, SQIVND (reference sequence). Trimming removed 5 bases from V and 5 bases from J, with 13 bases in between. The CDR3 contains 14 residues. The CDR3: CASSGTGGDQPQHF. The CDR3 DNA reads as TGTGCCAGTAGTGGTACTGGGGGGGATCAGCCCCAGCATTTT.

This clone has a single count. The chain uses TRBV7-9 and TRBJ1-2, with D perhaps TRBD1 (5 bases). Trimming stripped 5 bases from V and 8 bases from J, with 15 bases between. Germline CDR1 is SEHNR and CDR2 is FQNEAQ (reference sequence). The CDR3 covers 13 residues. The CDR3 coding sequence is TGTGCCAGCAGCCCCCGGTGGGGCGGGGGCTACACCTTC. It translates to CASSPRWGGGYTF.

The chain is built from TRBV28 and TRBJ2-3, with 11 bases that match TRBD2. CDR1 and CDR2 (germline): MDHEN, SYDVKM. The CDR3 length is 15 residues. J lost 3 bases, V lost 3 bases, and 2 bases had no gene match. DNA of the CDR3: TGTGCCAGCAGTTTTCGGACTAGCGGGACAGATACGCAGTATTTT. Translated: CASSFRTSGTDTQYF.

This chain connects TRBV10-3 to TRBJ2-5, with D unresolved. CDR3 length: 10 amino acids. Germline V gene lookup returns CDR1 ENHRY and CDR2 SYGVKD. V was trimmed by 8 bases and J by 5 bases, leaving 6 bases between them. CDR3 residues: CAIGHETQYF. The CDR3 DNA reads as TGTGCCATCGGTCACGAGACCCAGTACTTC.

The gene calls are TRBV28 and TRBJ1-5, with a weak D call TRBD1 (5 bases). Looked up from germline, CDR1 is MDHEN and CDR2 is SYDVKM. The CDR3 extends over 15 amino acids. V was clipped by 3 bases and J by 2 bases, with 11 bases between them. CDR3 bases: TGTGCCAGCAGTTTCCTCGGGGGGGGCAATCAGCCCCAGCATTTT. Translated: CASSFLGGGNQPQHF. Full variable domain (missing parts from reference TRBV28 and TRBJ1-5): DVKVTQSSRYLVKRTGEKVFLECVQDMDHENMFWYRQDPGLGLRLIYFSYDVKMKEKGDIPEGYSVSREKKERFSLILESASTNQTSMYLCASSFLGGGNQPQHFGDGTRLSIL.

The chain has TRBV19 and TRBJ1-2, with 8 bases fitting TRBD1. The CDR3 is made up of 14 amino acids. CDR1 and CDR2 from the germline V gene are LNHDA and SQIVND (reference sequence). V was pared by 3 bases and J by 4 bases, with 4 bases of the junction left unmatched. CDR3 sequence: CASSMGDRSYGYTF. The DNA for the CDR3 is TGTGCCAGTAGTATGGGGGACAGGTCCTATGGCTACACCTTC. The whole variable domain, filled in from reference TRBV19 and TRBJ1-2, reads DGGITQSPKYLFRKEGQNVTLSCEQNLNHDAMYWYRQDPGQGLRLIYYSQIVNDFQKGDIAEGYSVSREKKESFPLTVTSAQKNPTAFYLCASSMGDRSYGYTFGSGTRLTVV.

The V and J genes are TRBV3-1 (or the pseudogene TRBV3-2) and TRBJ1-2; the match to TRBD1 covers 7 bases. Germline CDR1 LGHDT, CDR2 YNNKEL (reference sequence). V was clipped by 6 bases and J by 3 bases; unmatched bases: 4. The CDR3 has 13 residues. This chain's CDR3 is CASSWTGDYGYTF. The CDR3 DNA reads as TGTGCCAGCAGTTGGACAGGAGACTATGGCTACACCTTC.

J is TRBJ2-7 and V is TRBV2, with 7 bases aligning to TRBD2. CDR1 is SNHLY and CDR2 is FYNNEI in the germline V gene. V trimming: 3 bases; J trimming: 2 bases; junction bases outside the gene matches: 4. This CDR3 region has 14 residues. CDR3 in amino acids: CASSDGGSPYEQYF. CDR3 nucleotides: TGTGCCAGCAGTGACGGGGGGAGCCCCTACGAGCAGTACTTC.

The gene calls are TRBV15 and TRBJ1-1; D is ambiguous. Germline CDR1 and CDR2: LNHNV and YYDKDF (reference sequence). Trimming stripped 0 bases from V and 12 bases from J, with 23 bases between. The CDR3 is made up of 16 amino acids. The CDR3 reads CATSREGIVDPHGTFF. CDR3 nucleotides: TGTGCCACCAGCAGAGAGGGGATCGTGGACCCGCATGGGACTTTCTTT.

The chain links TRBV9 to TRBJ2-3; 9 bases match TRBD2. Germline assignment: CDR1 SGDLS and CDR2 YYNGEE. This CDR3 is built from 15 residues. The V gene end was trimmed by 3 bases and the J gene end by 2 bases; junction bases not matched to a gene: 4. This CDR3 reads CASSARGLATDTQYF. CDR3 nucleotide sequence: TGTGCCAGCAGCGCCCGGGGACTAGCCACAGATACGCAGTATTTT.

The rearrangement joins TRBV19 to TRBJ1-2, with TRBD1 matching over 9 bases. Germline assignment: CDR1 LNHDA and CDR2 SQIVND (reference sequence). Losses at the gene ends were 7 bases for V and 5 bases for J; bases not matched to a gene: 2. This CDR3 has 12 residues. This chain's CDR3 is CASKDRGYGYTF. As DNA, the CDR3 is TGTGCCAGTAAGGACAGGGGATATGGCTACACCTTC. The full variable domain, rest sourced from reference TRBV19 and TRBJ1-2, is DGGITQSPKYLFRKEGQNVTLSCEQNLNHDAMYWYRQDPGQGLRLIYYSQIVNDFQKGDIAEGYSVSREKKESFPLTVTSAQKNPTAFYLCASKDRGYGYTFGSGTRLTVV.

This chain links TRBV5-8 with TRBJ1-5; TRBD1 is a possible D gene (6 bases). Looked up from germline, CDR1 is SGHTS and CDR2 is YDEGEE. V was pared by 5 bases and J by 2 bases, with 11 bases between. There are 14 residues in the CDR3. This CDR3 is CASRGGQRNQPQHF. CDR3 nucleotides: TGTGCCAGCAGAGGGGGACAACGCAATCAGCCCCAGCATTTT.

The chain links TRBV12-5 to TRBJ2-3; D is possibly TRBD1 (6 bases). The germline CDR1 and CDR2 sequences are LGHNT and FRNRAP. The CDR3 has 13 amino acids. V was clipped by 6 bases and J by 6 bases, with 13 bases between them. CDR3 region: CASGSGDSDTQYF. CDR3 coding DNA: TGTGCTAGTGGCTCAGGGGATTCGGATACGCAGTATTTT.

The chain employs TRBV7-2 and TRBJ1-3; D unresolved. Germline CDR1 SGHTA, CDR2 FQGNSA. This CDR3 has 16 residues. V lost 3 bases and J lost 1, with 13 bases in between. CDR3 sequence reads: CASSLLEGRSGNTIYF. Here the CDR3 DNA reads TGTGCCAGCAGCTTGCTCGAAGGTCGGTCTGGAAACACCATATATTTT.

The rearrangement joins TRBV5-1 to TRBJ1-1; tentatively, D is TRBD1 (5 bases). The V end lost 0 bases, the J end lost 1 base, and 16 bases lay between the germline ends. This CDR3 is 17 amino acids long. Germline lookup yields CDR1 SGHRS and CDR2 YFSETQ. The CDR3 bases are TGCGCCAGCAGCTTGGTCGGTAGGGGAGGTGGGAACACTGAAGCTTTCTTT. This encodes CASSLVGRGGGNTEAFF.

V and J are TRBV19 and TRBJ2-3; D is unresolved. The CDR3 is made up of 14 amino acids. The ends were cut back, 3 bases at V and 3 bases at J, with 10 bases in the middle. Germline V gene lookup returns CDR1 LNHDA and CDR2 SQIVND (reference sequence). The chain's CDR3 is CASSIGRTTDTQYF. In DNA form, the CDR3 reads TGTGCCAGTAGTATCGGCAGGACGACAGATACGCAGTATTTT.

The rearrangement links TRBV11-2 to TRBJ2-2; D unresolved. V was cut by 1 base and J by 4 bases, with 7 bases left in between. The germline gives CDR1 SGHAT, CDR2 FQNNGV. The length of the CDR3 is 14 residues. CDR3 sequence (DNA): TGTGCCAGCAGCTTAGTGGGCGGCACCGGGGAGCTGTTTTTT. Protein sequence: CASSLVGGTGELFF.

The genes are TRBV30 and TRBJ2-3; D not resolved. Germline CDR1 GTSNPN, CDR2 SVGIG (reference sequence). Trimming pared 6 bases from V and 2 bases from J, leaving 15 bases between. The CDR3 totals 14 residues. CDR3 DNA: TGTGCCTGCCGGAAAGGAAGAAACACAGATACGCAGTATTTT. It specifies CACRKGRNTDTQYF.

V usage is TRBV25-1 and J usage is TRBJ2-5, with 11 bases aligning to TRBD1. The CDR3 contains 16 residues. V shed 1 base and J 2 bases; nucleotides not matched to a gene: 3. Looked up from germline, CDR1 is MGHDK and CDR2 is SYGVNS. The CDR3 is CASSELGTGGQETQYF. For the CDR3, the DNA is TGTGCCAGCAGTGAATTAGGGACAGGGGGTCAAGAGACCCAGTACTTC. Together with reference TRBV25-1 and TRBJ2-5, the CDR3 gives the full variable domain: EADIYQTPRYLVIGTGKKITLECSQTMGHDKMYWYQQDPGMELHLIHYSYGVNSTEKGDLSSESTVSRIRTEHFPLTLESARPSHTSQYLCASSELGTGGQETQYFGPGTRLLVL.

V gene TRBV11-2 combines with J gene TRBJ1-1; 9 nucleotides agree with TRBD1. Germline V gives CDR1 SGHAT, CDR2 FQNNGV. The ends lost 3 bases at V and 5 bases at J; junction bases unmatched: 7. The CDR3 contains 15 residues. The CDR3 here is CASSLGQGFGTEAFF. CDR3 sequence (DNA): TGTGCCAGCAGCTTGGGACAGGGTTTTGGTACTGAAGCTTTCTTT.

This chain uses TRBV6-2 or TRBV6-3 with TRBJ2-3, with D unclear. The CDR3 spans 12 residues. Germline lookup yields CDR1 MNHEY and CDR2 SVGEGT. V was shortened by 5 bases and J by 2 bases, with 5 bases between the two germline ends. This CDR3 is CASSLNTDTQYF. In DNA form, the CDR3 reads TGTGCCAGCAGTCTAAACACAGATACGCAGTATTTT.

This clone was recorded only once. This chain links TRBV5-1 with TRBJ1-6, with D hard to call. Per the germline V gene, CDR1 is SGHRS and CDR2 is YFSETQ. This CDR3 contains 14 residues. The germline V and J ends were trimmed by 2 bases and 7 bases, with 10 bases remaining between them. DNA for the CDR3: TGCGCCAGCAGCTTAAGCCGGGAAAATTCACCCCTCCACTTT. It translates to CASSLSRENSPLHF.

DNA of the CDR3: TGCGCCAGCAGCCCAGTACACGGACCGAACACTGAAGCTTTCTTT. This encodes CASSPVHGPNTEAFF. V is TRBV4-1 and J is TRBJ1-1; D call uncertain. The germline CDR1 and CDR2 sequences are MGHRA and YSYEKL. The CDR3 runs 15 residues. The ends were cut back, 4 bases at V and 1 base at J, with 13 bases in the middle.